These 26 T cell receptor beta chains were all obtained from the same sample, sequenced in a study of blood T cell repertoires in COVID-19. Method: immunoSEQ multiplex PCR; TCRdb's copy keeps in-frame clones and lacks some. The sample lists about 260,000 clones; around 87% were seen once. Material for sequencing was peripheral blood. These receptor sequences come from a man between 18 and 35 years old with active or convalescent COVID-19.

The V and J genes are TRBV3-1 (or the pseudogene TRBV3-2) and TRBJ2-1, with 14 nucleotides matching TRBD2. This CDR3 comprises 15 residues. V shed 4 bases, J shed 9 bases, and the junction held 5 bases outside the gene matches. Germline loops: CDR1 LGHDT, CDR2 YNNKEL (reference sequence). CDR3 protein: CASSPGTSGRGEQFF. In DNA form, the CDR3 reads TGTGCCAGCAGCCCCGGGACTAGCGGGAGAGGTGAGCAGTTCTTC.

The chain recombines TRBV2 with TRBJ2-7, with D uncertain. The CDR3 is 13 amino acids. Per germline, CDR1 SNHLY and CDR2 FYNNEI. The V and J ends lost 3 bases and 2 bases respectively, with 8 bases between them. The CDR3 sequence is CASSEGPTYEQYF. The CDR3 nucleotides are TGTGCCAGCAGTGAGGGCCCAACCTACGAGCAGTACTTC.

The rearrangement uses TRBV7-6 and TRBJ1-6; 9 positions match TRBD1. Trimming at V came to 6 bases and at J to 12 bases, leaving 9 bases not matched to a gene. The CDR3 runs to 14 residues. The germline V gene has CDR1 SGHVS and CDR2 FNYEAQ. CDR3 region: CASSTGDREGPLHF. CDR3 sequence (DNA): TGTGCCAGCAGTACAGGGGACAGGGAAGGACCCCTCCACTTT. Using reference TRBV7-6 and TRBJ1-6 for the parts outside the CDR3, the full variable domain is GAGVSQSPRYKVTKRGQDVALRCDPISGHVSLYWYRQALGQGPEFLTYFNYEAQQDKSGLPNDRFSAERPEGSISTLTIQRTEQRDSAMYRCASSTGDREGPLHFGNGTRLTVT.

The chain combines TRBV6-1 with TRBJ1-3, with D perhaps matching TRBD1 (5 bases). V was clipped by 0 bases and J by 7 bases, with 10 bases between them. Germline V CDR1 and CDR2: MNHNS, SASEGT. The CDR3 has 14 amino acids. The CDR3 region has the DNA TGTGCCAGCAGTGAAGCCTTGAAGGGGAACACCATATATTTT. It specifies CASSEALKGNTIYF.

The J gene is TRBJ2-2, the V gene TRBV5-1, with 8 bases fitting TRBD1. The CDR3 is 15 amino acids. Germline V gives CDR1 SGHRS, CDR2 YFSETQ. V was clipped by 4 bases and J by 2 bases; unmatched bases: 4. The CDR3 is CASSLDRGNTGELFF. The CDR3 DNA follows: TGCGCCAGCAGCCTAGACAGGGGCAACACCGGGGAGCTGTTTTTT.

The rearrangement uses TRBV28 and TRBJ1-6; 8 bases line up with TRBD1. Per the germline V gene, CDR1 is MDHEN and CDR2 is SYDVKM. The CDR3 extends over 20 amino acids. J lost 0 bases, V lost 6 bases, and 16 bases had no gene match. The CDR3 here is CASRGTQGVVGSSYNSPLHF. In DNA form, the CDR3 reads TGTGCCAGCAGAGGAACACAGGGGGTGGTGGGGAGCTCCTATAATTCACCCCTCCACTTT.

The chain joins TRBV5-6 to TRBJ1-6; unclear D gene. CDR1 SGHDT and CDR2 YYEEEE come from the germline V gene. The ends were cut back, 1 base at V and 8 bases at J, with 4 bases in the middle. The CDR3 consists of 12 residues. The CDR3 nucleotides are TGTGCCAGCAGCTTGCCATATTCACCCCTCCACTTT. Its protein product is CASSLPYSPLHF.

The chain couples TRBV2 to TRBJ1-2; 8 bases agree with TRBD1. Germline values: CDR1 SNHLY, CDR2 FYNNEI. The CDR3 totals 14 residues. Trimming at V came to 3 bases and at J to 5 bases, leaving 5 bases not matched to a gene. The DNA for the CDR3 is TGTGCCAGCAGTGAGCAGGGGGCAGAATATGGCTACACCTTC. Translated: CASSEQGAEYGYTF.

The chain is built from TRBV4-2 and TRBJ2-1; 12 nucleotides line up with TRBD2. In germline, CDR1 is LGHNA, CDR2 YNFKEQ. After removal of 1 base from V and 6 bases from J, the junction contained 7 bases not matched to a gene. The CDR3 loop spans 17 amino acids. CDR3: CASSQVAASGRGNEQFF. The CDR3 DNA sequence: TGTGCCAGCAGCCAAGTTGCGGCTAGCGGGAGGGGCAATGAGCAGTTCTTC.

V is TRBV6-5 and J is TRBJ1-5, with D unresolved. Germline CDR1 and CDR2: MNHEY and SVGAGI. The CDR3 spans 15 residues. V was cut by 6 bases and J by 1 base, with 13 bases left in between. CDR3 protein: CASRPVRSSNQPQHF. The CDR3 DNA sequence: TGTGCCAGCAGACCCGTTAGGAGCAGCAATCAGCCCCAGCATTTT.

This sequence joins TRBV29-1 and TRBJ1-2; unclear D gene. Trimming cost V 6 bases and J 8 bases, with 13 bases left between them. The CDR3 has 11 amino acids. Per germline, CDR1 SQVTM and CDR2 ANQGSEA. The CDR3 DNA sequence: TGCAGCGTAGTCCCTGGCATCGGCTACACCTTC. This codes for CSVVPGIGYTF.

CDR3 residues: CASSLGLAGVREQYF. In DNA form, the CDR3 reads TGTGCCAGCAGCCTAGGACTAGCGGGAGTACGAGAGCAGTACTTC. The chain uses TRBV21-1 and TRBJ2-7; the D call in the table, TRBD2, was not verified against the DNA. TRBV21-1 is classified as a pseudogene. The CDR3 sequence is 15 residues long.

V and J are TRBV9 and TRBJ2-1, with a possible D match to TRBD2 (6 bases). CDR3 size: 14 residues. Trimming left V 2 bases short and J 4 bases short, with 10 bases between. CDR1 and CDR2 from the germline V gene are SGDLS and YYNGEE. The DNA of the CDR3 is TGTGCCAGCAGCGTTATCGGGAGTTACAATGAGCAGTTCTTC. This encodes CASSVIGSYNEQFF.

This clone was seen only once. The chain recombines TRBV4-1 with TRBJ1-4, with no clear D. The CDR3 is made up of 13 amino acids. V lost 8 bases and J lost 2, with 9 bases in between. The germline V gene encodes CDR1 MGHRA and CDR2 YSYEKL. The DNA for the CDR3 is TGCGCCAGCCGATCCAGTACTAATGAAAAACTGTTTTTT. Residues: CASRSSTNEKLFF.

V and J are TRBV24-1 and TRBJ2-2, with D perhaps matching TRBD1 (5 bases). Germline CDR1 reads KGHDR; CDR2 reads SFDVKD. Trimming left V 8 bases short and J 8 bases short, with 14 bases between. This CDR3 comprises 13 residues. CDR3 DNA: TGTGCCACCAACCTTAGGGGATCTGGGGAGCTGTTTTTT. It codes for CATNLRGSGELFF.

The CDR3 reads CASRATGSSEQFF. The CDR3, as DNA: TGTGCCAGCAGGGCCACCGGGAGTAGTGAGCAGTTCTTC. J is TRBJ2-1 and V is TRBV6-4; possible D gene TRBD2, 6 bases. Germline loops: CDR1 MRHNA, CDR2 SNTAGT. V was trimmed by 6 bases and J by 9 bases, leaving 15 bases between them. The CDR3 has 13 amino acids.

In this sample, this clone turned up a few times. V and J are TRBV11-1 and TRBJ2-2; D call uncertain. Trimming shortened V by 5 bases and J by 10 bases, and 11 bases separated the two germline ends. CDR3 length: 12 amino acids. The germline V gene has CDR1 SGHAT and CDR2 FQDESV (reference sequence). The CDR3, as DNA: TGTGCCAGCAGCCCTGTGAGCCAGGAGCTGTTTTTT. Translated: CASSPVSQELFF.

The CDR3 is CAISGIRAGVTPYEQYF. DNA for the CDR3: TGTGCCATCAGTGGTATTAGGGCAGGGGTAACCCCCTACGAGCAGTACTTC. The chain carries TRBV10-3 and TRBJ2-7; possible D gene TRBD1, 6 bases. The CDR3 length is 17 residues. Trimming took off 4 bases at V and 2 bases at J, with 21 bases between the two ends. CDR1 is ENHRY, CDR2 SYGVKD, per germline.

The V and J genes are TRBV2 and TRBJ2-7; D uncertain. V lost 1 base to trimming and J lost 0 bases, with 10 bases between them. Germline CDR1 and CDR2: SNHLY and FYNNEI. The length of the CDR3 is 15 residues. CDR3 nucleotides: TGTGCCAGCAGTGAAGGTTCACGGAGCTCCTACGAGCAGTACTTC. Residues: CASSEGSRSSYEQYF.

The chain couples TRBV27 to TRBJ1-2; 9 nucleotides align to TRBD1. The V gene's germline CDR1 is MNHEY and CDR2 SMNVEV (reference sequence). V lost 10 bases to trimming and J lost 5 bases; unmatched junction nucleotides: 11. The CDR3 length is 14 residues. The CDR3 sequence: CATRPSGTGYGYTF. The CDR3 DNA reads as TGTGCCACCAGGCCCTCCGGGACAGGGTATGGCTACACCTTC.

The genes are TRBV3-1 (or the pseudogene TRBV3-2) and TRBJ2-1, with TRBD2 matching over 7 bases. The CDR3 has 15 residues. Per the germline V gene, CDR1 is LGHDT and CDR2 is YNNKEL (reference sequence). Unmatched junction bases numbered 7, after V lost 3 bases and J lost 5 bases. The CDR3 protein is CASSQPGGGHNEQFF. CDR3 DNA: TGTGCCAGCAGCCAGCCGGGAGGCGGCCACAATGAGCAGTTCTTC.

The rearrangement joins TRBV5-1 to TRBJ1-2; the D is unclear. The CDR3 extends over 17 amino acids. Trimming cost V 0 bases and J 0 bases, with 15 bases left between them. Germline CDR1 is SGHRS and CDR2 is YFSETQ. The CDR3 spells CASSLAGRGRPNYGYTF. CDR3 coding DNA: TGCGCCAGCAGCTTGGCCGGTCGCGGGCGACCTAACTATGGCTACACCTTC.

The CDR3 loop is CASSLVGGRAGEQYF. As DNA, the CDR3 is TGTGCCAGCAGCTTAGTGGGGGGGCGCGCCGGCGAGCAGTACTTC. The V and J genes are TRBV7-9 and TRBJ2-7; D is possibly TRBD2 (7 bases). Trimming cost V 1 base and J 6 bases, with 16 bases left between them. In germline, CDR1 is SEHNR, CDR2 FQNEAQ (reference sequence). The CDR3 extends over 15 amino acids.

The chain uses TRBV19 and TRBJ1-6; no firm D call. There are 12 residues in the CDR3. V lost 6 bases to trimming and J lost 7 bases, with 7 bases between them. CDR1 LNHDA and CDR2 SQIVND come from the germline V gene (reference sequence). CDR3 sequence reads: CASRGRNSPLHF. Written as DNA, the CDR3 is TGTGCCAGTAGGGGCCGGAATTCACCCCTCCACTTT.

The table lists this clone with a count of one. V gene TRBV7-6 combines with J gene TRBJ2-1; the D gene is possibly TRBD2 (6 bases). V shed 1 base and J shed 6 bases, with 16 bases lying between them. CDR1 is SGHVS, CDR2 FNYEAQ, per germline. The CDR3 spans 16 residues. The CDR3 nucleotides read TGTGCCAGCAGCTTAGGGGGGGACGGACTACTCAATGAGCAGTTCTTC. Translating gives CASSLGGDGLLNEQFF.

The genes are TRBV6-5 and TRBJ1-4; tentatively, D is TRBD1 (5 bases). Germline V gene lookup returns CDR1 MNHEY and CDR2 SVGAGI. This CDR3 region has 13 residues. Trimming removed 4 bases from V and 4 bases from J, with 7 bases in between. The CDR3 loop reads CASSFQGNEKLFF. In DNA, the CDR3 is TGTGCCAGCAGTTTTCAGGGTAATGAAAAACTGTTTTTT.